These 10 T cell receptor beta chains were sequenced from one sample in a study of cytomegalovirus exposure and HLA in healthy donors. The PCR made use of 60 Vbeta and 13 Jbeta primers. Using immunoSEQ multiplex PCR, the repertoire was profiled, and TCRdb retains in-frame clones only, with some absent. The listing contains roughly 45,000 clones. Specimen: PBMCs. The source of these receptors is a woman in her 30s in good health and CMV-seronegative.

The chain combines TRBV27 with TRBJ2-7, with 8 bases lining up with TRBD1. The CDR3 length is 15 residues. Germline CDR1 is MNHEY and CDR2 is SMNVEV (reference sequence). Trimming took 6 bases from V and 3 from J; bases not matched to a gene: 10. The CDR3, as DNA: TGTGCCAGCAGCCCCACCGGACAGGGTGTCTACGAGCAGTACTTC. The encoded protein is CASSPTGQGVYEQYF.

The V gene is TRBV18, the J gene TRBJ2-7; TRBD2 matches 10 bases. This CDR3 spans 15 amino acids. V trimming: 8 bases; J trimming: 2 bases; junction bases outside the gene matches: 9. Germline V gene lookup returns CDR1 KGHSH and CDR2 LQKENI. CDR3 nucleotide sequence: TGTGCCAGCGCCGACAGGGGACTAGCGACCTACGAGCAGTACTTC. The encoded protein is CASADRGLATYEQYF. The entire variable domain, with the rest obtained from reference TRBV18 and TRBJ2-7, is as follows: NAGVMQNPRHLVRRRGQEARLRCSPMKGHSHVYWYRQLPEEGLKFMVYLQKENIIDESGMPKERFSAEFPKEGPSILRIQQVVRGDSAAYFCASADRGLATYEQYFGPGTRLTVT.

The rearrangement links TRBV6-5 to TRBJ1-2, with unresolved D. Germline-derived CDR1 and CDR2 are MNHEY and SVGAGI. The CDR3 has 13 residues. The germline V and J ends were trimmed by 5 bases and 0 bases, with 7 bases remaining between them. CDR3 residues: CASSDIANYGYTF. The CDR3 DNA is TGTGCCAGCAGTGACATAGCTAACTATGGCTACACCTTC.

The chain has TRBV30 and TRBJ2-2, with a tentative D call TRBD2 (5 bases). The germline CDR1 and CDR2 sequences are GTSNPN and SVGIG (reference sequence). CDR3 size: 14 residues. The V end was cut by 3 bases, the J end by 5 bases, with 13 bases between. CDR3 residues: CAWRLRGVTGELFF. The CDR3 bases are TGTGCCTGGAGACTTCGGGGAGTAACCGGGGAGCTGTTTTTT.

The chain employs TRBV6-5 and TRBJ2-7; 9 bases map to TRBD1. CDR3 length equals 13 residues. J lost 7 bases, V lost 6 bases, and 7 bases had no gene match. Germline values: CDR1 MNHEY, CDR2 SVGAGI. CDR3 sequence reads: CASSPGTGYEQYF. DNA for the CDR3: TGTGCCAGCAGCCCCGGGACAGGGTATGAGCAGTACTTC.

The chain is built from TRBV9 and TRBJ2-5, with 9 bases identical to TRBD2. Trimming removed 4 bases from V and 0 bases from J; junction bases left unmatched: 4. CDR3 length: 15 amino acids. Germline V gene sequence: CDR1 SGDLS, CDR2 YYNGEE. The CDR3 protein is CASSTRTSDQETQYF. The DNA for the CDR3 is TGTGCCAGCAGCACACGGACTAGCGACCAAGAGACCCAGTACTTC.

This chain connects TRBV28 to TRBJ1-5, with D possibly TRBD1 on 6 matching bases. CDR1 is MDHEN, CDR2 SYDVKM, per germline. Between the trimmed V and J ends, which lost 8 bases and 7 bases, there was a span of 15 bases. The CDR3 has 13 amino acids. CDR3 region: CASLVTGRQPQHF. The CDR3 nucleotides read TGTGCCAGCTTAGTCACAGGGCGGCAGCCCCAGCATTTT.

J is TRBJ2-7 and V is TRBV10-3; the D is unclear. Trimming shortened V by 0 bases and J by 6 bases, and 9 bases separated the two germline ends. CDR1 and CDR2 (germline): ENHRY, SYGVKD. The CDR3 extends over 13 amino acids. The CDR3 sequence is CAISESEAGEQYF. The CDR3 coding sequence is TGTGCCATCAGTGAGTCTGAAGCTGGCGAGCAGTACTTC.

The chain employs TRBV5-1 and TRBJ1-4; a possible D gene is TRBD1 (5 bases). The CDR3 covers 14 residues. Germline V gene sequence: CDR1 SGHRS, CDR2 YFSETQ. Between the trimmed V and J ends, which lost 3 bases and 3 bases, there was a span of 9 bases. The CDR3 sequence is CASSSGLPNEKLFF. Here the CDR3 DNA reads TGCGCCAGCAGCTCAGGGTTACCTAATGAAAAACTGTTTTTT.

The gene calls are TRBV6-5 and TRBJ2-7; 7 bases line up with TRBD1. The CDR3 is made up of 15 amino acids. With V trimmed by 0 bases and J by 2 bases, 4 bases remained unmatched. Germline-derived CDR1 and CDR2 are MNHEY and SVGAGI. The CDR3 spells CASSYSGQGAYEQYF. In DNA, the CDR3 is TGTGCCAGCAGTTACTCGGGCCAGGGGGCCTACGAGCAGTACTTC.